This T cell receptor (beta chain) was observed in a study of blood T cell repertoires in COVID-19. Germline V gene sequence: CDR1 KGHSH, CDR2 LQKENI. V was clipped by 4 bases and J by 8 bases, with 14 bases between them. This CDR3 has 14 amino acids. The method was immunoSEQ multiplex PCR; TCRdb's version includes in-frame clones alone and lacks a portion of them. This sample has under 200,000 clones, with approximately 91% found just once. The sequence derives from a man between 18 and 35 years old with COVID-19, enrolled during active disease. The chain combines TRBV18 with TRBJ1-4; no clear D gene. The sample taken for sequencing was peripheral blood. The CDR3 region has the DNA TGTGCCAGCTCACTTGAAAGGAACGGGGAAAAACTGTTTTTT. This encodes CASSLERNGEKLFF. Filled out from reference TRBV18 and TRBJ1-4, the complete variable domain reads NAGVMQNPRHLVRRRGQEARLRCSPMKGHSHVYWYRQLPEEGLKFMVYLQKENIIDESGMPKERFSAEFPKEGPSILRIQQVVRGDSAAYFCASSLERNGEKLFFGSGTQLSVL.